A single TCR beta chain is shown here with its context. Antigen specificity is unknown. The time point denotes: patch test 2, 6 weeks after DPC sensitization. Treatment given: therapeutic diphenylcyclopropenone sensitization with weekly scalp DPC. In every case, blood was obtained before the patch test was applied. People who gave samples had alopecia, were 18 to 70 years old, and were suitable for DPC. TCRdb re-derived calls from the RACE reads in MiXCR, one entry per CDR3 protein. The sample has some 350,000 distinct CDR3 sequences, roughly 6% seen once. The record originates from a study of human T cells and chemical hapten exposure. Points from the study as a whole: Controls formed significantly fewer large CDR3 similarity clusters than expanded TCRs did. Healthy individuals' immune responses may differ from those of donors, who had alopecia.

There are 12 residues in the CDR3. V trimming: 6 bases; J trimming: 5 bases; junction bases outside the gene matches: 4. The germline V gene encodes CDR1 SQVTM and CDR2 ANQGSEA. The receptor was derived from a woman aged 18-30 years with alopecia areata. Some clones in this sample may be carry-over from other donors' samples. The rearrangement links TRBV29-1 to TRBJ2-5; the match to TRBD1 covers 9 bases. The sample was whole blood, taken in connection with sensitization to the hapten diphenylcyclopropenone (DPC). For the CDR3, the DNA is TGCAGCGTAGGGGACAGGGATGAGACCCAGTACTTC. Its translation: CSVGDRDETQYF.